This T cell receptor beta chain was captured by sequencing in a study of long-term antiretroviral therapy in people with HIV (dated by TCRdb to between 2021 and 2023). For the study in its entirety: The earliest samples were collected about a decade before the 2015 WHO recommendation for immediate ART, when ART was typically delayed until CD4 counts fell. Test extractions of a monoclonal T-cell line alongside about 30 polyclonal samples showed no cross-contamination during QIAcube processing. About 35% of the 30 participants with HIV were female. A retrospective serial study tested whether changes in peripheral blood TRB repertoire composition and diversity were associated with ART initiation and durable HIV suppression. A total of 150 to 200 cryopreserved PBMC samples came from 25 to 30 adults with confirmed HIV infection and were collected serially over a mean of approximately 6 years (range 1-12). What the work shows at the level of the full study, not this receptor alone: Inferences about post-ART repertoire changes were limited because no data were available on ART adherence, viral resistance or therapy changes. Samples dated from the mid-2000s to the late 2010s, and the ART regimens used may be less effective than current ones. ART initiation was associated with a significant increase in TRB diversity, but diversity stayed significantly below transplant donor controls even after long-term ART. Because cell numbers in pre-ART samples were limited, unsorted PBMC were profiled instead of sorted CD4+ and CD8+ T cells. Narrower CDR3 length ranges were observed in HIV repertoires than in controls, and an antigen-experienced repertoire with only a slight naive shift after ART was suggested by the network structure. Limited PBMC availability meant only the TCR beta chain was sequenced, without alpha chain pairing. Expanded TRB clones identified before ART initiation dominated the repertoire across all time points, though the dominance fluctuated and decreased in many PLHIV after ART.

Sequencing of the TRB variable region was done with the immunoSEQ hsTCRB v3.0 assay at survey level resolution. The targeted TRB sequencing depth was roughly 40,000-55,000 T-cell genomes per sample. Pooled TRB libraries were sequenced on an Illumina MiSeq with a v3 150-cycle kit. Regarding the original processing steps: Repertoire analysis was run in R within a reproducible Nextflow workflow that covered QC, data transformation and analysis. LymphoSeq2, an R package for exploring AIRR-Seq data, was used to implement custom analyses. Several samples that produced fewer than 5000 total TRB sequences were removed, so some 190 HIV repertoires were analyzed. Of the 188 retained HIV repertoires, over 55 were collected before and approximately 130 after ART initiation. Each repertoire was downsampled to 5000 TRB nucleotide sequences, and summary statistics were averaged across 100 downsampling iterations. TRB sequences were retained for analysis only if CDR3 regions of at least seven amino acids were present. Diversity was assessed using a clonality score derived from Shannon entropy and using the Gini coefficient. In the repertoire networks, any two of the top 5000 CDR3 amino acid sequences were linked whenever the two sequences differed by an edit distance of one. For TRB CDR3 amino acid sequences, antigen specificity groups and MHC restriction were predicted with GLIPH2. CDR3 amino acid sequences were matched against VDJdb and McPAS-TCR to flag known CMV, EBV, HIV or tissue antigen associations. Pre-ART, post-ART and control groups were compared with Wilcoxon signed-rank tests and Holm-Bonferroni correction. TCRdb's version of the immuneACCESS table is confined to in-frame rearrangements and falls short of the full clone set. An unresolved V gene accounts for under half of the shortfall where checked; the remainder is of unknown origin. Clone size and the V and J calls come from that table; the DNA yielded D and trimming. Across this sample there are about 30,000 clones, with 90% to 95% seen only once. 3.7% of the sample is taken by the ten largest.

Participants were included only if at least one PBMC sample before ART initiation and at least two post-ART samples were available. Treatment was received in the United States of America by all participants with HIV. Before DNA extraction, cryopreserved samples of about 0.95-11 million PBMC were thawed and washed. At the time of the earliest PBMC sample for each participant with HIV, ages ranged from roughly 23 to 60 years. Each participant contributed PBMC samples from 1-4 timepoints before ART initiation and 2-8 timepoints after ART initiation, with a median of 7 samples. Serial HIV viral load, CD4+ T-cell count, ART history and demographic data were obtained for every participant. Genomic DNA was extracted from unsorted PBMC with a Qiagen kit on a QIAcube, with processing performed in batches of 12 samples. The germline V gene (reference sequence) yields SEHNR for CDR1 and FQNEAQ for CDR2. V is cut by 5 bases and J by 5 bases, and the space between the germline ends is 6 bases. The CDR3 sequence holds 11 residues, the cysteine and phenylalanine included. This entry keeps only the CDR3 DNA: 33 bases, framed from base 1.

Comment on this clone: It has no known antigen specificity. Qualities for individual bases were not recorded, and no much larger clone is one base off.

This TCR was sampled from a woman in her fifties or sixties with HIV. The source material was unsorted PBMCs, sampled 5 to 5.5 years after starting antiretroviral therapy. The rearrangement combines TRBV7-9 with TRBJ1-2; TRBD1 is a possible D gene, resting on 5 matching bases. The CDR3 in this case is CASSPGYGYTF. The nucleotide sequence reads as follows: TGTGCCAGCAGCCCAGGGTATGGCTACACCTTC.